The sequence of this T cell receptor beta chain was determined in a study of T cells after yellow fever vaccination. Concerning this clonotype: Its antigen is unknown.

Between the trimmed V and J ends, which lost 3 bases and 3 bases, there was a span of 9 bases. There are 13 residues in the CDR3. CDR1 is LNHDA, CDR2 SQIVND, per germline (reference sequence). Whole-study results and caveats: Researchers noted that a small share of clonotypes showed up in both CD4 and CD8 compartments. Abundant contaminating clonotypes from the bulk population could appear in FACS-sorted repertoires.

5'RACE template switching added a universal primer site and UMIs to TCR cDNA. TCRdb called the 5' RACE reads again in MiXCR, with one record for every CDR3 protein. Of about 500,000 distinct CDR3 sequences listed, about a sixth are singletons. The clonotype was recovered from a man between 18 and 29 years old who received the YFV17D yellow fever vaccine. This chain connects TRBV19 to TRBJ2-7; TRBD2 is a possible D gene (5 bases). The sequencing used PBMCs, collected about 5 days after the first yellow fever vaccination. The CDR3 bases are TGTGCCAGTAGTATTTCCGGGAACTACGAGCAGTACTTC. Translating gives CASSISGNYEQYF.